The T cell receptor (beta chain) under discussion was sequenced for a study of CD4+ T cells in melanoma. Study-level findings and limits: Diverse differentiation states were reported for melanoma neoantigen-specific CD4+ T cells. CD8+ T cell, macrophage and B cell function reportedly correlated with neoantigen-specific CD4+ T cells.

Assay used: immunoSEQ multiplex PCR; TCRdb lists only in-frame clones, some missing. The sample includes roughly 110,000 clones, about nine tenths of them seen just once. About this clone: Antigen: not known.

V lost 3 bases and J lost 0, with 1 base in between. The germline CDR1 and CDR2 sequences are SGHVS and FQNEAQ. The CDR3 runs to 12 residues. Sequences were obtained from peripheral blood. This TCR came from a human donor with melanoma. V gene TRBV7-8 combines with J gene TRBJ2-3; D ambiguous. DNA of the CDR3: TGTGCCAGCAGCTTTAGCACAGATACGCAGTATTTT. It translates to CASSFSTDTQYF.